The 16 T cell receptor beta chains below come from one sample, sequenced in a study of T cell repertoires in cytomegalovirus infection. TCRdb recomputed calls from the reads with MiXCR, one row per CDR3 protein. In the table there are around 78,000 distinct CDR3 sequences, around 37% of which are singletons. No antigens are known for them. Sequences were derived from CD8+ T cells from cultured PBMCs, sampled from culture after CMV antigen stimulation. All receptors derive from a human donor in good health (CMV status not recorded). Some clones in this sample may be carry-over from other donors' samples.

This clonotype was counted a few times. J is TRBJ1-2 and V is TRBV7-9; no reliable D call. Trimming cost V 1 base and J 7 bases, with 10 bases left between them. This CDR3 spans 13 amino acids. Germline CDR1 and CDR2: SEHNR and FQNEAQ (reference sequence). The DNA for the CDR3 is TGTGCCAGCAGCTTAGGACCGGCGAGTGGCTACACCTTC. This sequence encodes CASSLGPASGYTF.

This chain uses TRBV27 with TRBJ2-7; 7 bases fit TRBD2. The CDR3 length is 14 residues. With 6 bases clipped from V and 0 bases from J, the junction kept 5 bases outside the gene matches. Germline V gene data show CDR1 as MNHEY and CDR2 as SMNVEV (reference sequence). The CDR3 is CASRPGGTSYEQYF. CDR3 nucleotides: TGTGCCAGCAGACCCGGGGGGACCTCCTACGAGCAGTACTTC.

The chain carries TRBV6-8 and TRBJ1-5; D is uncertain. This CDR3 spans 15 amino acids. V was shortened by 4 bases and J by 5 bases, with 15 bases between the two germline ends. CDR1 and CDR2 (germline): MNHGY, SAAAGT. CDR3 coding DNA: TGTGCCAGCAGTTGGAGTAGTCGGGGTGATCAGCCCCAGCATTTT. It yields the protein CASSWSSRGDQPQHF.

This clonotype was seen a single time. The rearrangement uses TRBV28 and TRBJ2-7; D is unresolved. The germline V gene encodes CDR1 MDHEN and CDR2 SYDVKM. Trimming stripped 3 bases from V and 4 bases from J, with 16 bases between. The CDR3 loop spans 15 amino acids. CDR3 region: CASSFRSSPSYEQYF. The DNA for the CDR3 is TGTGCCAGCAGTTTCCGATCCAGCCCCTCGTACGAGCAGTACTTC.

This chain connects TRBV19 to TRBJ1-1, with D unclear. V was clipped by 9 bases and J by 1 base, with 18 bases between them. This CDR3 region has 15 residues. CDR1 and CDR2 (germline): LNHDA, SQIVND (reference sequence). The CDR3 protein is CASGKSKGWNTEAFF. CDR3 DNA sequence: TGTGCCAGCGGGAAGAGCAAGGGCTGGAACACTGAAGCTTTCTTT. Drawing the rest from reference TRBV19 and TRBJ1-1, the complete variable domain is DGGITQSPKYLFRKEGQNVTLSCEQNLNHDAMYWYRQDPGQGLRLIYYSQIVNDFQKGDIAEGYSVSREKKESFPLTVTSAQKNPTAFYLCASGKSKGWNTEAFFGQGTRLTVV.

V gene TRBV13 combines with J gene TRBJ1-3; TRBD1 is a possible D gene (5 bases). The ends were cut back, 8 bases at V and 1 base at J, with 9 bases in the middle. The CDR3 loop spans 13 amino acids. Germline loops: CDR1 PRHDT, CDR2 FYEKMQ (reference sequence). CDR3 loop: CASGAASGNTIYF. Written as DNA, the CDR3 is TGTGCCAGCGGGGCAGCATCTGGAAACACCATATATTTT.

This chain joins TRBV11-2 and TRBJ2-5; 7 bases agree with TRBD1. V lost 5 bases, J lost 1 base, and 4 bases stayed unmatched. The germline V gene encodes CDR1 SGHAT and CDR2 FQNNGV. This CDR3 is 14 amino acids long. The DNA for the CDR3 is TGTGCCAGCAGCCCCGGACAGGCCCAAGAGACCCAGTACTTC. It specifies CASSPGQAQETQYF.

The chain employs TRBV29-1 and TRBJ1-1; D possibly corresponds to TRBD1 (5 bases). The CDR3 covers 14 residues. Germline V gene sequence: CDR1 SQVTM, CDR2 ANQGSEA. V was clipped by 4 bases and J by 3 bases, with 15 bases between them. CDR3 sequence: CSVASARDYTEAFF. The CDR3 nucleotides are TGCAGCGTTGCCAGCGCCAGGGACTACACTGAAGCTTTCTTT.

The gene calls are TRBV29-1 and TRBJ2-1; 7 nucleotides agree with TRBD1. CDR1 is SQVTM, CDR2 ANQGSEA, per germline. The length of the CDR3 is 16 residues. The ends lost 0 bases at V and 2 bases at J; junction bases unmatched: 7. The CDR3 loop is CSVEDPDRATYNEQFF. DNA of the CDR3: TGCAGCGTTGAAGATCCCGACAGGGCGACCTACAATGAGCAGTTCTTC.

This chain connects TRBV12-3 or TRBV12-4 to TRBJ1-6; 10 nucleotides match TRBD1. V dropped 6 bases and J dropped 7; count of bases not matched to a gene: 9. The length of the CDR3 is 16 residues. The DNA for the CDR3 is TGTGCCAGCAGCCCGGGACAGGGGTTACTAAATTCACCCCTCCACTTT. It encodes CASSPGQGLLNSPLHF.

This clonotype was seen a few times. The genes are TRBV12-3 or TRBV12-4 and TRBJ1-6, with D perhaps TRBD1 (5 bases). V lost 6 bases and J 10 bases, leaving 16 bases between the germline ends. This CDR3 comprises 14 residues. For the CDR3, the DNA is TGTGCCAGCAGCCTGGGGGGAAACGGGTCACCCCTCCACTTT. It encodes CASSLGGNGSPLHF.

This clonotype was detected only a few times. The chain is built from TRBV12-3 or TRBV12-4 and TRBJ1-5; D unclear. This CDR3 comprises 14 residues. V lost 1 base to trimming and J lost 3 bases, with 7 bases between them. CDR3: CASSLGQYNQPQHF. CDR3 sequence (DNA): TGTGCCAGCAGTTTAGGGCAGTACAATCAGCCCCAGCATTTT.

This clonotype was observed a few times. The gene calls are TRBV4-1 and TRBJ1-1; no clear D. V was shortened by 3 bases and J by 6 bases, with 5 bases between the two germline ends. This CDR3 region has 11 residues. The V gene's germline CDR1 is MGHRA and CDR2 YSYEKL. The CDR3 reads CASSQGSEAFF. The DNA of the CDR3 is TGCGCCAGCAGCCAGGGTTCTGAAGCTTTCTTT.

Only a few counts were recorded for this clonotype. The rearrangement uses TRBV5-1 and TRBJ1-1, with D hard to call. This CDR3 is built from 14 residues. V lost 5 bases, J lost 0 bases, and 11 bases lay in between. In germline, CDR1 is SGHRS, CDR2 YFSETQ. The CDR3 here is CASRGNEMNTEAFF. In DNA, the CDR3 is TGCGCCAGCAGAGGCAATGAGATGAACACTGAAGCTTTCTTT.

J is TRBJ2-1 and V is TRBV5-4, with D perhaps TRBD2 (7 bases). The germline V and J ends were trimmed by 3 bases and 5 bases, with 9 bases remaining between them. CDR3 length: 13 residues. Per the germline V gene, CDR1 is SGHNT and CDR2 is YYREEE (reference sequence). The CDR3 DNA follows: TGTGCCAGCAGCTGGGGGGGCCACAATGAGCAGTTCTTC. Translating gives CASSWGGHNEQFF.

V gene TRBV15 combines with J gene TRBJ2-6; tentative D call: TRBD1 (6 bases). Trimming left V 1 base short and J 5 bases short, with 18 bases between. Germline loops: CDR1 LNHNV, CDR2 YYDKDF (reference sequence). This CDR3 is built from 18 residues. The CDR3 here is CATSRGGQFMSRANVLTF. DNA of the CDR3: TGTGCCACCAGCAGAGGTGGACAGTTTATGTCGCGGGCCAACGTCCTGACTTTC.